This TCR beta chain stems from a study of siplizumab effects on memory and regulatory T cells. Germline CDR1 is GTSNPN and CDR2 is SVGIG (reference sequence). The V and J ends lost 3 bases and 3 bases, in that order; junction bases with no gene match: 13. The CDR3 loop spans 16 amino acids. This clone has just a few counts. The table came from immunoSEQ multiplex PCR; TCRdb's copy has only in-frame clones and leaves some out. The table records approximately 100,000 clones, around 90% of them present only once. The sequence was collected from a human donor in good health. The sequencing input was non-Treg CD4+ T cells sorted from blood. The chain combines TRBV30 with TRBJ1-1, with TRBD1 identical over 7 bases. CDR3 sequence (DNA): TGTGCCTGGAGAACATGGGACAGTCAGGCGGACACTGAAGCTTTCTTT. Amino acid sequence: CAWRTWDSQADTEAFF.